This T cell receptor beta chain is from a study of cytomegalovirus exposure and HLA in healthy donors. Study findings and constraints: Follow-up analysis found HLA locus-dependent TCR association rates, highest for DRB1 and lowest for HLA-C. Later on, a genetic analysis was performed. It linked a missense variant in DCLRE1C with V- and J-gene trimming of TCR beta.

Details on this clone: Its antigen is still unknown.

The ends were cut back, 4 bases at V and 7 bases at J, with 13 bases in the middle. Germline values: CDR1 LGHNT, CDR2 FRNRAP. The CDR3 has 14 amino acids. The PCR had 60 Vbeta and 13 Jbeta primers. Only in-frame clones appear in the TCRdb table, and some are missing; sequencing was by immunoSEQ multiplex PCR. Of 190,000 or so clones detected, 80% appear once; the ten largest clones hold 0.65% to 0.75%. The sequenced material came from PBMCs. The sequence was collected from a boy younger than 18 in good health and CMV-seronegative. The V gene is TRBV12-5, the J gene TRBJ1-4, with D possibly matching TRBD1 (6 bases). CDR3 sequence (DNA): TGTGCTAGTGGTTCCGGGGGGCTGGGTGAAAAACTGTTTTTT. Its protein product is CASGSGGLGEKLFF.